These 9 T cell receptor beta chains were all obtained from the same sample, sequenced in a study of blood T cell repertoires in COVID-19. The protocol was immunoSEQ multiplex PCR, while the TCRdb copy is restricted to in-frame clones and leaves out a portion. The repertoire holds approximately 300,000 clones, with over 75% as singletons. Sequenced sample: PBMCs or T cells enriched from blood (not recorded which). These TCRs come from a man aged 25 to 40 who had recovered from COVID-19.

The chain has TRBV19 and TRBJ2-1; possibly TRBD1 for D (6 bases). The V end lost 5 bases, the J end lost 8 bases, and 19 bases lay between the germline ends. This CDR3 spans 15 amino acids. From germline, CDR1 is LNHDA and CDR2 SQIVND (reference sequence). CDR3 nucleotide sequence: TGTGCCAGTAGTTGGAGGCAGGACAGAATCGATGAGCAGTTCTTC. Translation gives CASSWRQDRIDEQFF.

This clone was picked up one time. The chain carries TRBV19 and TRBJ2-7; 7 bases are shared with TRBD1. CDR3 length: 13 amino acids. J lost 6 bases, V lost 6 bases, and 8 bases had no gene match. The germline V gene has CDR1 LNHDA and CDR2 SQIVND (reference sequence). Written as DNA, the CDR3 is TGTGCCAGTAGCCGCGAGGGGGCAAGCGAGCAGTACTTC. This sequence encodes CASSREGASEQYF.

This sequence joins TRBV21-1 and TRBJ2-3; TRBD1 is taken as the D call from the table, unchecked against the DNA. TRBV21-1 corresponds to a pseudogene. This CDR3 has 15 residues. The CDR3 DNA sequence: TGTGCCAGCAGCAAAAACACAGGAGATGCAGATACGCAGTATTTT. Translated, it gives CASSKNTGDADTQYF.

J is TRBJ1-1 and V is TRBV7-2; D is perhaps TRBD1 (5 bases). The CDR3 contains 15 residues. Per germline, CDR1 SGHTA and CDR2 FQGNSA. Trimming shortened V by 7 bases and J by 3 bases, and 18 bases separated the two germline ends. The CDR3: CASTPTGGSYTEAFF. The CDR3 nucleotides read TGTGCCAGCACCCCTACCGGGGGGTCGTACACTGAAGCTTTCTTT.

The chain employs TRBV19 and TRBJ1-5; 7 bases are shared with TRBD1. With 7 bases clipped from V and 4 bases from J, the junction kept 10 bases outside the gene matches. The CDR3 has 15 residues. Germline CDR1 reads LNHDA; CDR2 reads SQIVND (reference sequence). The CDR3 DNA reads TGTGCCAGTATTACAGGGGATGGGGATAATCAGCCCCAGCATTTT. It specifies CASITGDGDNQPQHF. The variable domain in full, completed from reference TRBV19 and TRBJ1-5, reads DGGITQSPKYLFRKEGQNVTLSCEQNLNHDAMYWYRQDPGQGLRLIYYSQIVNDFQKGDIAEGYSVSREKKESFPLTVTSAQKNPTAFYLCASITGDGDNQPQHFGDGTRLSIL.

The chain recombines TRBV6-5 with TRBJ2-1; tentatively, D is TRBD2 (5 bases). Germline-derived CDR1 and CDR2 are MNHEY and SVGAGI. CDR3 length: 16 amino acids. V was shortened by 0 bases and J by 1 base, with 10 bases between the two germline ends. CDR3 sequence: CASSYSSGSSYNEQFF. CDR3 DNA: TGTGCCAGCAGTTACTCTTCGGGAAGTTCCTACAATGAGCAGTTCTTC.

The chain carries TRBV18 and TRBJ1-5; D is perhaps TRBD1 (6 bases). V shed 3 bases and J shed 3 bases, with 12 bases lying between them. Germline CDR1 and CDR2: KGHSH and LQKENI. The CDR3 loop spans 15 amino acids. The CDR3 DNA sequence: TGTGCCAGCTCACCGTCCCGGGACAACAATCAGCCCCAGCATTTT. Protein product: CASSPSRDNNQPQHF.

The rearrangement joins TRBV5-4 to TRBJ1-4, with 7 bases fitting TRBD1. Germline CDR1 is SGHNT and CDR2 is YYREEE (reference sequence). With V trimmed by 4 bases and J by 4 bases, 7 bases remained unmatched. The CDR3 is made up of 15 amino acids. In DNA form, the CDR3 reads TGTGCCAGCAGCGAAAGGGACAGCCTTAATGAAAAACTGTTTTTT. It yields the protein CASSERDSLNEKLFF.

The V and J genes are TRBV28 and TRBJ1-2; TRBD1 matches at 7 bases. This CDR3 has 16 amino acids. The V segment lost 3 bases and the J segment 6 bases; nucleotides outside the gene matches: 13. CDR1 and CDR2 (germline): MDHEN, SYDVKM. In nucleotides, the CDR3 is TGTGCCAGCAGTTTTTTCCGGGGCAGGGGGACGGATGGCTACACCTTC. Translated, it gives CASSFFRGRGTDGYTF.